This TCR beta chain was observed in a study of cytomegalovirus exposure and HLA in healthy donors (dated by TCRdb to the late 2010s). Notes on the research overall: According to an earlier analysis of 550 to 750 of the donors, about 170 million T cells yielded over 90 million unique TCR beta sequences and roughly 280 Gb of sequence data. Along with the approximately 670-subject first cohort, a separate validation cohort of over a hundred different subjects was used. The later analysis used no new phenotypic data to find candidate immune exposures, relying instead on TCR beta sequences and their occurrence across donors. An earlier analysis of around 640 of the donors used high-throughput TCR beta sequencing to judge whether each TCR beta V gene segment behaved as functional or pseudogenic. Of the roughly 400 genotyped donors, less than 90% were placed in the genetic ancestry cluster associated with self-reported Caucasian donors. In a later genetic analysis, genome-wide SNP genotypes for about 65% of the 666 donors were used, and that subset was treated as a discovery cohort. Among 300 to 500 genotyped donors of the cohort, an average of around 250,000 unique TCR beta nucleotide sequences was sequenced per donor, of which about 19% were non-productive. A later analysis re-analyzed previously published TCR beta repertoires from 550 to 700 donors and added high-resolution HLA genotyping to study TCR occurrence patterns. Roughly five DR-DQ haplotypes were treated as single units for association and clustering because of strong linkage in the cohort. Alongside the repertoire data, information on donor age, sex, ethnicity and CMV serostatus was compiled. An early release that covered fewer than 800 HLA-typed donors contained 300 to 350 gigabases of sequencing data and around 85 million unique TCR sequences. The study used immunosequencing to profile the T cell repertoires of 666 subjects and linked those repertoires to cytomegalovirus serostatus. The study aimed to test whether cataloging public T cell receptors could reveal signatures of past pathogen exposure. To predict cytomegalovirus infection status, the study brought together high-throughput TCR immunosequencing, statistical association of individual TCRs with disease status, and machine learning. HLA typing included class I and class II loci at four-digit resolution. Every repertoire in the discovery cohort had been generated on one and the same sequencing platform. Typing coverage varied by locus: about 620-630 donors for A, B, C, DRB1 and DQB1; approximately 520 for DQA1; more than 600 for DPA1; 400 to 480 for DPB1.

The cohort was made up of under 800 healthy bone marrow donors. All cohort members were sampled while nominally healthy, although unrecorded immune exposures were likely present. The donor tested CMV seropositive, placing the donor among the 250 to 350 seropositive members of the cohort. Every donor gave a peripheral blood sample, and the peripheral blood mononuclear cells from that sample were used for TCR beta sequencing. Genomic DNA extraction from the blood cell samples was performed with the Qiagen DNeasy Blood Extraction Kit. The investigation overall reported the following: A further reported finding was that TCR beta sequences accurately predicted the HLA-A and HLA-B alleles for most subjects in the first cohort. According to the authors, the approach could potentially be generalized to other disease states and immunological phenotypes. Strong co-occurrence of HLA alleles, especially DR and DQ, made assigning TCR associations to individual alleles difficult. An association between a missense DCLRE1C variant and V-gene and J-gene trimming of TCR beta chains was found in a later genetic analysis and replicated in an independent cohort. Most CMV-associated TCR beta chains appeared to be HLA-restricted in a later analysis, and the HLA associations seemed to be driven largely by CMV exposure. Because HLA typing was missing for some donors at each locus, association tests included only the typed subset. CMV serostatus was the only immune exposure information available for the cohort. This cohort had only TCR beta chains sequenced, and the lack of alpha or paired-chain data limited which features could be detected. The earlier analysis of 587 of the donors excluded seventeen rarely observed V segments, including chromosome 9 orphons, because counts were too low. Compared with equally common non-associated chains, HLA-associated TCR beta chains in a later analysis were more clonally expanded and had lower generation probabilities. In both the original and validation cohorts, the classifier was reported to diagnose cytomegalovirus status with high specificity and sensitivity. A later genetic analysis reported fewer N-insertions in productive TCRs among donors in an Asian-associated ancestry cluster than the roughly 620-donor mean. Broadly in line with IMGT annotations, most TCR beta V segments showed up in productive rearrangements about 90% or about 30% of the time in an earlier analysis of approximately 600 of the donors. Presence/absence analyses assumed roughly uniform sequencing depth across donors, an assumption that may not hold. According to a later analysis, TCR association rates differed among HLA loci, with DRB1 alleles showing the most associated TCRs and HLA-C alleles showing the fewest. In vitro tests confirmed that a few of the cytomegalovirus-associated TCR beta chains recognize cytomegalovirus antigens. The study gave a list of about 160 TCR beta chains associated with cytomegalovirus. A later analysis reported that several top co-occurrence clusters appeared linked to parvovirus B19, influenza, CMV and Epstein-Barr virus. Some IMGT-functional V segments, including TRBV6-2 and TRBV6-3, could not be distinguished by the 87-base-pair reads and were therefore excluded. While some public TCRs were present in many individuals, most TCR sequences turned up only very rarely across donors. The sequencing pipeline was judged likely to have produced a cluster of highly shared sequence variants as a technical artifact. Correlated functional status among segregating V segments might reflect linkage disequilibrium, but an unknown experimental factor could not be ruled out. A later analysis associated some 17,000 TCR beta sequences with specific HLA alleles at a false discovery rate of 0.05.

The CDR3 goes from the cysteine to the phenylalanine over 15 residues. Just CDR3 DNA is preserved here, 45 bases in frame from base 1. The germline V gene (reference sequence) supplies CDR1 LNHDA and CDR2 SQIVND. V sheds 5 bases and J sheds 1 base, leaving 11 bases between their ends. In the case of this clone: Its specific antigen is unknown. The sample holds no much larger clone one base away, and base qualities are not on file.

Library generation was performed with the immunoSEQ multiplex PCR assay. The multiplex PCR relied on a mix of 60 forward primers for TCR Vbeta segments and 13 reverse primers for TCR Jbeta segments. The CDR3 region of rearranged TCR beta genes was amplified from genomic DNA with a multiplex PCR assay. Amplified TCR beta libraries were sequenced as 87-base-pair reads on the Illumina HiSeq System. Under the source paper's analysis protocol: In a later analysis, around 80 million unique TCR beta chains were counted across the 650 to 700 repertoires, and roughly 11 million of these chains were shared by at least two donors. To remove PCR and sequencing errors, raw reads were error-corrected and collapsed into unique sequences using a nearest-neighbor algorithm that merged closely related sequences. V, D and J gene segments were assigned by aligning CDR3 sequences to IMGT reference sequences. Each retained sequence needed at least a six-nucleotide match to both a V gene segment and a J gene segment. A rearrangement counted as productive if the CDR3 had no stop codons and remained in frame with V and J, and every other rearrangement counted as non-productive. CDR3 was defined by IMGT convention, running from the second conserved V-encoded cysteine to the conserved J-encoded phenylalanine. In an earlier analysis of approximately 500 of the donors, sequences lacking an unambiguous match to a single V gene segment were excluded. In an earlier analysis of several hundred of the donors, a V segment was called functional when productive rearrangements were above 56.7%, and segregating when the standard deviation between donors exceeded 5%. A statistical classification framework was built to diagnose cytomegalovirus status from the catalog of TCR beta chain sequences. A later analysis assigned V and J genes by comparing TCR nucleotide sequences with IMGT/GENE-DB human TR gene sequences. In a later analysis, CDR3 sequences and most-parsimonious VDJ recombination scenarios were assigned using the TCRdist pipeline. In a later analysis, every TCR beta chain was defined by the combination of its CDR3 amino acid sequence and its V-gene family, and reads without a unique V-gene family were dropped. As a way to deal with suspected cross-contamination and a sequencing artifact, a later analysis dropped 592 nucleotide sequences that were highly shared and had low generation probability. In a later analysis, a clonal expansion index was calculated for each public chain from normalized within-repertoire ranks of inferred template counts. Generation probabilities in a later analysis came from a VDJ recombination model fitted to out-of-frame rearrangements, and those results were checked against IGoR. A later analysis scored TCR-TCR, TCR-HLA and TCR-CMV co-occurrence with hypergeometric tests, applying a repertoire-size bias correction to TCR pairs. To estimate false discovery rates, a later analysis permuted the HLA or CMV assignments 20 times. In a later analysis, co-occurring TCRs were grouped with DBSCAN, and TCRdist sequence similarity was added when clustering was performed within HLA-allele-positive subsets. Repertoires with fewer than 30,000 or more than 120,000 public chains were left out of co-occurrence clustering, as were several repertoires with anomalous nucleotide sharing. TCRdb carries this immuneACCESS record with in-frame sequences only. Its versions omit some clonotypes, under half of them owing to an unresolved V gene in the studies checked, with the rest unexplained. The V and J calls and clone size are taken from that table; D and trimming were inferred from the DNA. For this sample the table gives nearly 200,000 clones, of which roughly four fifths were detected only once. Roughly 2.1% of the sample goes to the ten largest clones.

This clonotype was obtained from a woman aged 25 to 39 in good health and CMV-seropositive. The source material was PBMCs. The rearranged segments are TRBV19 and TRBJ2-2; the D gene is perhaps TRBD2, on 5 matching bases. CDR3 sequence: CASSPGSVNTGELFF. The sequenced DNA is TGTGCCAGTAGTCCGGGATCAGTGAACACCGGGGAGCTGTTTTTT.